This TCR beta chain was identified in a study of shared clonotypes between healthy human individuals. The wider study: Each donor contributed plates that comprised three CD4 naive, three CD4 memory, two CD8 naive and one CD8 memory. General observations from the study: Investigators collected only blood, and repertoires in tissues likely differ. In general, naive subsets displayed greater estimated richness than memory subsets did. Some clonotypes were shared by all four sorted-subset donors, while others were not shared. The non-shared ones had lower generation probabilities than the shared ones.

Comments on this clone: Its antigen is currently unknown.

Naive-designated CD8 cells lacked CD45RO, were positively enriched for CCR7, and omitted terminally differentiated effector memory CD45RA+ cells. The method was immunoSEQ multiplex PCR; TCRdb's version includes in-frame clones alone and lacks a portion of them. The sample shows hundreds of thousands of clones, approximately 92% of them seen only once. The material sequenced was naive CD8+ T cells sorted from blood. The receptor comes from a man aged 25-45 years in good health.

DNA of the CDR3: TGTGCCAGCAGCTCGCCGGGACAGGGGTTTCACGAGCAGTACTTC. It is translated as CASSSPGQGFHEQYF. The rearrangement links TRBV11-2 to TRBJ2-7; TRBD1 matches at 10 bases. The CDR3 spans 15 residues. Germline CDR1 SGHAT, CDR2 FQNNGV. The ends lost 4 bases at V and 5 bases at J; junction bases unmatched: 8.